Listed below are T cell receptor beta chains from one sample, sequenced in a study of T-cell memory formation after mild COVID-19. MiXCR, applied by TCRdb to the 5' RACE reads, yields one record per CDR3 protein. The sample gives 250,000 to 300,000 distinct CDR3 sequences, more than 15% of which show up once; more than 20% is in the top ten. The sample comprised PBMCs or a T cell subset sorted from them (not recorded which). These TCRs come from a man aged 18 to 29 who had mild COVID-19 (a few samples of this study predate the infection). Cell type and time point are not known. Each CDR3 is given with its conserved first and last residue. A D gene is named only where the DNA matches it firmly. Some rows mark clone size as missing; the rest say once, few, many or name a class of expanded clone.

d_call | j_call | clone_size | v_call | cdr3_nt | cdr3_aa
- | TRBJ1-1 | - | TRBV20-1 | TGCAGTGCTACCAGTATCGGGCGGACTGAAGCTTTCTTT | CSATSIGRTEAFF
TRBD1 | TRBJ2-7 | - | TRBV5-4 | TGTGCCAGTACGTCCGGGACAGGGGCCTACGAGCAGTACTTC | CASTSGTGAYEQYF
- | TRBJ1-2 | - | TRBV6-1 | TGTGCCAGCAGTGAAAACAGCTATCGCTACACCTTC | CASSENSYRYTF
- | TRBJ1-1 | few | TRBV3-1 | TGTGCCAGCAGCCACGGGGGAGGGAACACTGAAGCTTTCTTT | CASSHGGGNTEAFF
- | TRBJ2-2 | few | TRBV4-2 | TGTGCCAGCAGCCAAGATGGAGCGGCCGGGGAGCTGTTTTTT | CASSQDGAAGELFF
- | TRBJ2-7 | once | TRBV20-1 | TGCAGTGCTAGATTAAAGGGCTCCTACGAGCAGTACTTC | CSARLKGSYEQYF
- | TRBJ1-2 | few | TRBV12-3/TRBV12-4 | TGTGCCAGCAGTTCAAGGTCTACTAACTATGGCTACACCTTC | CASSSRSTNYGYTF
TRBD1 | TRBJ1-1 | few | TRBV12-3/TRBV12-4 | TGTGCCAGCAGTTTAGGGGACAGGGGAACTGAAGCTTTCTTT | CASSLGDRGTEAFF
TRBD2 | TRBJ2-7 | - | TRBV28 | TGTGCCAGCAGGGTGAGCGGGGGGGCCTACGAGCAGTACTTC | CASRVSGGAYEQYF
TRBD1 | TRBJ2-1 | many | TRBV7-9 | TGTGCCAGCAGCGAAAGGGGGCGTGAGCAGTTCTTC | CASSERGREQFF
- | TRBJ1-1 | many | TRBV29-1 | TGCAGCACGAGGGCTGGATGGGGGATGAACACTGAAGCTTTCTTT | CSTRAGWGMNTEAFF
TRBD1 | TRBJ2-2 | - | TRBV6-6 | TGTGCCAGCAGCCGACCTACAGGGGCCGGGGAGCTGTTTTTT | CASSRPTGAGELFF
- | TRBJ1-3 | - | TRBV28 | TGTGCCAGCAGTGTAATTGCAGATAATGCTGGAAACACCATATATTTT | CASSVIADNAGNTIYF
- | TRBJ1-4 | - | TRBV5-1 | TGCGCCAGCAGCCGCCAGGGTGCAACTAATGAAAAACTGTTTTTT | CASSRQGATNEKLFF
TRBD2 | TRBJ2-3 | - | TRBV6-2/TRBV6-3 | TGTGCCAGCAGTTACCCCCCGGGCGGGGGGGCCGCAGATACGCAGTATTTT | CASSYPPGGGAADTQYF
- | TRBJ2-5 | few | TRBV29-1 | TGCAGCGTTGGGGTAGGGGGGCCGTACCAAGAGACCCAGTACTTC | CSVGVGGPYQETQYF
TRBD2 | TRBJ2-3 | many | TRBV4-3 | TGCGCCAGCAGCCAAGACACTAGCGGGGGCCTGAGCACAGATACGCAGTATTTT | CASSQDTSGGLSTDTQYF
- | TRBJ2-3 | few | TRBV11-2 | TGTGCCAGCAGCCTCCGAGTCGCAGATACGCAGTATTTT | CASSLRVADTQYF
TRBD1 | TRBJ2-5 | many | TRBV5-1 | TGCGCCAGCAGCTTGAGAGACAGGGGGCGAGAGACCCAGTACTTC | CASSLRDRGRETQYF
- | TRBJ2-7 | - | TRBV4-3 | TGCGCCAGCAGCCCGACGGGGGACCTCTCCTACGAGCAGTACTTC | CASSPTGDLSYEQYF
- | TRBJ1-6 | - | TRBV12-3/TRBV12-4 | TGTGCCAGCAGTTGGGGACTGGGGGCCCTCCACTTT | CASSWGLGALHF
- | TRBJ2-3 | few | TRBV13 | TGTGCCAGCAGCTCCCTACGGGGCGCCAGGGCAGATACGCAGTATTTT | CASSSLRGARADTQYF
- | TRBJ2-4 | many | TRBV7-2 | TGTGCCAGCAGCTTTGCTAGCACTTCAGGCAAAAACATTCAGTACTTC | CASSFASTSGKNIQYF
TRBD1 | TRBJ2-6 | many | TRBV12-3/TRBV12-4 | TGTGCCAGCAGTCCCCGGGACAGGGGAGGAGGGGCCAACGTCCTGACTTTC | CASSPRDRGGGANVLTF
- | TRBJ2-3 | - | TRBV6-1 | TGTGCCAGCAAACTTAAAGGGACAGATACGCAGTATTTT | CASKLKGTDTQYF
- | TRBJ2-5 | - | TRBV30 | TGTGCCTGGGAGATCAGCGGAACCCAGTACTTC | CAWEISGTQYF
- | TRBJ1-4 | many | TRBV7-9 | TGTGCCAGCAGCTTAACTCAGACAGGATGGGGTGAAAAACTGTTTTTT | CASSLTQTGWGEKLFF
- | TRBJ2-7 | many | TRBV7-9 | TGTGCCAGCAGCCCGACTACCAGCTCCTACGAGCAGTACTTC | CASSPTTSSYEQYF
- | TRBJ2-1 | few | TRBV29-1 | TGCAGCGTTGAAGCTTTCGGTAGCGAGCAGTTCTTC | CSVEAFGSEQFF
- | TRBJ2-5 | few | TRBV29-1 | TGCAGCGTTGAGTCTTGGGGTCTCCAAGAGACCCAGTACTTC | CSVESWGLQETQYF
TRBD1 | TRBJ1-1 | once | TRBV7-9 | TGTGCCAGCAGCCGGGACAGATTGAACACTGAAGCTTTCTTT | CASSRDRLNTEAFF
- | TRBJ1-4 | few | TRBV5-1 | TGCGCCAGCAGCGCGGACAGCACTAATGAAAAACTGTTTTTT | CASSADSTNEKLFF
- | TRBJ1-1 | - | TRBV20-1 | TGCAGTGCTAGAGCGGAAACTGAAGCTTTCTTT | CSARAETEAFF
- | TRBJ1-1 | - | TRBV5-1 | TGCGCCAGCAGCCCCGGGAATTTGAACACTGAAGCTTTCTTT | CASSPGNLNTEAFF
- | TRBJ2-5 | few | TRBV7-2 | TGTGCCAGCAGCTTAGGACAGGCCGGAGAGACCCAGTACTTC | CASSLGQAGETQYF
- | TRBJ1-5 | few | TRBV5-5 | TGTGCCAGCAGCTCCAGGTTGGATCAGCCCCAGCATTTT | CASSSRLDQPQHF
TRBD1 | TRBJ1-5 | - | TRBV14 | TGTGCCAGCAGGTACGGGACAGACTGCAATCAGCCCCAGCATTTT | CASRYGTDCNQPQHF
- | TRBJ1-3 | few | TRBV29-1 | TGCAGCGTTGGCGGGTTTTCTGGAAACACCATATATTTT | CSVGGFSGNTIYF
- | TRBJ1-4 | few | TRBV4-3 | TGCGCCAGCAGCCAAGAAAAAGGGCTGGGGGAAAAACTGTTTTTT | CASSQEKGLGEKLFF
- | TRBJ1-4 | - | TRBV4-3 | TGCGCCAGCAGCCAGGACTCCTATGAAAAACTGTTTTTT | CASSQDSYEKLFF
TRBD2 | TRBJ2-1 | - | TRBV6-4 | TGTGCCAGCAGTAAAGGAGCGGGGTCTGCCTACAATGAGCAGTTCTTC | CASSKGAGSAYNEQFF
- | TRBJ2-7 | - | TRBV6-2/TRBV6-3 | TGTGCCAGCAGACTACTTCAGGCCTCCTACGAGCAGTACTTC | CASRLLQASYEQYF
- | TRBJ2-5 | many | TRBV7-2 | TGTGCCAGCAGCTCCACCGGAGGCTTAGAGACCCAGTACTTC | CASSSTGGLETQYF
- | TRBJ1-5 | few | TRBV19 | TGTGCCAGTAGTTCCTCCCCTTCGGGCAATCAGCCCCAGCATTTT | CASSSSPSGNQPQHF
- | TRBJ1-5 | - | TRBV20-1 | TGCAGTGCCCAAATCCGGGACAGCAATCAGCCCCAGCATTTT | CSAQIRDSNQPQHF
- | TRBJ1-5 | - | TRBV28 | TGTGCCAGCAGTTTACCCAGGCCCGGTATCTGGTGGGAGCGTCAGCCCCAGCATTTT | CASSLPRPGIWWERQPQHF
- | TRBJ1-3 | - | TRBV12-3/TRBV12-4 | TGTGCCAGCAGTTTCCCGACCTCTGGAAACACCATATATTTT | CASSFPTSGNTIYF
- | TRBJ1-2 | many | TRBV4-3 | TGCGCCAGCAGCCAAGAGGGTAGAGGCTACACCTTC | CASSQEGRGYTF
- | TRBJ1-4 | - | TRBV12-3/TRBV12-4 | TGTGCCAGCAGTTGGGGTCTTCGGGAAAAACTGTTTTTT | CASSWGLREKLFF
- | TRBJ1-1 | few | TRBV27 | TGTGCCAGCAGTCCTATGTCACTTGGAGGAAGGGCTTTCTTT | CASSPMSLGGRAFF
TRBD2 | TRBJ2-3 | - | TRBV4-3 | TGCGCCAGCAGCCAGAAAGCGGGGGGGATAACTGATACGCAGTATTTT | CASSQKAGGITDTQYF
TRBD1 | TRBJ2-7 | once | TRBV7-3 | TGTGCCAGCAGCTTCCTACGCCGGGACAGATCCTACGAGCAGTACTTC | CASSFLRRDRSYEQYF
TRBD1 | TRBJ1-5 | many | TRBV5-1 | TGCGCCAGCAGCTTGGAGGGGGACAGAGATCAGCCCCAGCATTTT | CASSLEGDRDQPQHF
- | TRBJ2-6 | - | TRBV4-2 | TGTGCCAGCAGCCAAGATTTCGGGCACCGCTCTGGGGCCAACGTCCTGACTTTC | CASSQDFGHRSGANVLTF
TRBD1 | TRBJ2-7 | - | TRBV4-2 | TGTGCCAGCAGCCGAGAGGGGACAGGGACCTACGAGCAGTACTTC | CASSREGTGTYEQYF